The sequence of this T cell receptor beta chain was determined in a study of CD8 T cells in ankylosing spondylitis (TCRdb year 2017). Looking at the study overall: T cell receptor beta repertoires were profiled in healthy donors and ankylosing spondylitis patients so that disease-linked TCR variants could be found. The full study cohort comprised 25 ankylosing spondylitis patients and over a hundred healthy donors. Samples of peripheral blood were taken, and for ankylosing spondylitis patients, synovial fluid was collected as well.

Many counts were recorded for this clonotype. Its binding antigen is unknown. One base away there is no much larger clone; base qualities are not given. Study-level results and caveats: A TCR beta motif made up of roughly eight highly homologous amino acid variants appeared to be characteristic of blood from ankylosing spondylitis patients. A CD8+ phenotype was shown by the disease-linked clones, which were found at relatively low frequencies in peripheral blood. The disease-linked clones were reported as significantly enriched in matched synovial fluid samples from ankylosing spondylitis patients. Some of the motif variants had been reported before in the synovial fluid and blood of reactive arthritis patients, a finding that suggests common disease-initiation mechanisms.

There are 13 amino acids in the CDR3, from cysteine to phenylalanine inclusive. Solely the CDR3 DNA is kept, with 39 bases framed from the first base. The junction shows trimming of 6 bases on V and 4 bases on J, and the gene matches do not reach 6 bases of it. The germline V gene (reference sequence) sets CDR1 to DFQATT and CDR2 to SNEGSKA. The sample was run on an Illumina HiSeq 2500. TCR beta libraries were prepared by quantitative 5'-RACE with molecular barcodes. As for how the authors treated the data: To identify disease-linked TCR variants, a new computational method was used, one built on a probabilistic model of VDJ rearrangement. Using fastp at Q25 and MiXCR, TCRdb reprocessed the public reads and kept productive beta chains. Identical CDR3 proteins give one entry, which carries the most common genes and DNA. The V and J calls come from TCRdb's annotation, not from the publication. The table for this sample lists some 87,000 distinct CDR3 sequences; around 26% of them were counted only once. Around three fifths of the sample belongs to the ten largest clones.

Sequences were obtained from blood, either unsorted or a sorted T cell fraction (not recorded which). The sequence was collected from a male donor with ankylosing spondylitis or in good health (not recorded which). The chain is assembled from TRBV20-1 and TRBJ1-3, with 7 bases matching TRBD1. The DNA sequence follows: TGCAGTGCAAAACAGGGGACCGGAAACACCATATATTTT. This translates into CSAKQGTGNTIYF.